This T cell receptor (beta chain) derives from a study of Graves' ophthalmopathy and Graves' hyperthyroidism. Germline values: CDR1 LNHNV, CDR2 YYDKDF (reference sequence). The CDR3 length is 15 residues. Study observations and caveats: Sensitivity of 55% to 71% and specificity of 72% to 85% were achieved by the model that predicted ophthalmopathy progression. Ophthalmopathy cases were distinguished from stable hyperthyroidism by a 13-signature model, reaching about 91% sensitivity and about 80% specificity.

Many counts were recorded for this clonotype. Its antigen is as yet unknown. The junction departs from the called germline gene at one end, perhaps through a read error. Amplification of the TCR beta CDR3 regions used RNA transcripts (as template). First-round RT-PCR used HTBI primers; second-round multiplex PCR followed. MiXCR was run by TCRdb on the multiplex PCR reads, yielding one entry per CDR3 protein. This table has 740,000 or so distinct CDR3 sequences, roughly two fifths appearing once. Additional autoimmune diseases, uncontrolled infections, pregnancy or lactation disqualified patients. Thyroid ultrasound, orbital computed tomography, TRAb, serum thyroxine and clinical symptoms formed the basis of diagnosis.

The specimen was peripheral blood. This chain connects TRBV15 to TRBJ1-6, with D perhaps matching TRBD1 (5 bases). The sequence derives from an adult man with Graves' ophthalmopathy. CDR3 sequence reads: CTTSRDEGDGSPLHF. For the CDR3, the DNA is TGTACCACCAGCAGAGATGAAGGGGACGGCTCACCCCTCCACTTT. Full variable domain (remainder filled in from reference TRBV15 and TRBJ1-6): DAMVIQNPRYQVTQFGKPVTLSCSQTLNHNVMYWYQQKSSQAPKLLFHYYDKDFNNEADTPDNFQSRRPNTSFCFLDIRSPGLGDTAMYLCTTSRDEGDGSPLHFGNGTRLTVT.